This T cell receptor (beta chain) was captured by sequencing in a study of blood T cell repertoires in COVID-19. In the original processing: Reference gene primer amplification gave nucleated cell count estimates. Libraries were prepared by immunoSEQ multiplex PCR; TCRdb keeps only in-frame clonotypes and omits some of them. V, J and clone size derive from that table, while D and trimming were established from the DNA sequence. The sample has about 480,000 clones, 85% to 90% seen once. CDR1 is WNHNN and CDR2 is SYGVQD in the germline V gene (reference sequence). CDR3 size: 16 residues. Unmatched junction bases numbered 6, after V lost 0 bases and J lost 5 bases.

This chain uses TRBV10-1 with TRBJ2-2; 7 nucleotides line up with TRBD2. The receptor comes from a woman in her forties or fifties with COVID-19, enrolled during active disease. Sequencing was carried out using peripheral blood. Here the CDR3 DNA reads TGCGCCAGCAGTGAGTCTGACGTTAGCGGGACCGGGGAGCTGTTTTTT. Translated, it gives CASSESDVSGTGELFF.